Each of the 22 T cell receptor beta chains below was sequenced from the same sample in a study of shared T cell receptors in the human thymus. Clones were read by immunoSEQ multiplex PCR, and TCRdb kept only the in-frame ones, dropping some. The sample lists roughly 500,000 clones, approximately 80% occurring once. The data were also submitted as part of a second study, on human thymus T cells.

Source material: thymocytes. The receptors shown here come from a boy under three years old with a congenital heart defect.

The V call is TRBV7-2, the J call TRBJ2-1, with D perhaps matching TRBD2 (6 bases). CDR3 length: 17 amino acids. Trimming removed 5 bases at V and 2 bases at J, with 19 bases between. CDR1 and CDR2 from the germline V gene are SGHTA and FQGNSA. CDR3 residues: CASSRGRPLAPYNEQFF. DNA of the CDR3: TGTGCCAGCAGCCGGGGACGGCCACTAGCCCCCTACAATGAGCAGTTCTTC.

The J gene is TRBJ2-7, the V gene TRBV21-1; the DNA was not used to check the table's D call, TRBD2. TRBV21-1 is assigned pseudogene status. CDR3 length equals 16 residues. The CDR3 is CASSKARGRSYYEQYF. The DNA for the CDR3 is TGTGCCAGCAGCAAAGCGCGCGGGAGGTCTTACTACGAGCAGTACTTC.

The chain is built from TRBV5-6 and TRBJ2-3, with D unresolved. In germline, CDR1 is SGHDT, CDR2 YYEEEE. The CDR3 spans 14 residues. V was pared by 0 bases and J by 4 bases, with 9 bases between. CDR3 DNA sequence: TGTGCCAGCAGCTTGGACGGTAGTGCAGATACGCAGTATTTT. This translates into CASSLDGSADTQYF.

CDR3 region: CASSPIVGLNEQFF. CDR3 DNA: TGTGCCAGCAGTCCTATAGTGGGCCTGAATGAGCAGTTCTTC. This rearrangement joins TRBV27 to TRBJ2-1; D remains ambiguous. Trimming pared 5 bases from V and 7 bases from J, leaving 15 bases between. CDR1 and CDR2 (germline): MNHEY, SMNVEV (reference sequence). The CDR3 is made up of 14 amino acids.

The genes are TRBV4-1 and TRBJ2-1, with 11 bases identical to TRBD2. Germline CDR1 MGHRA, CDR2 YSYEKL. V gave up 4 bases and J gave up 12 bases; unmatched junction bases: 5. The CDR3 has 13 residues. The chain's CDR3 is CASSRLAGRRQFF. The CDR3 DNA reads as TGCGCCAGCAGCCGACTAGCGGGACGACGGCAGTTCTTC.

The chain carries TRBV10-3 and TRBJ1-2; tentatively, D is TRBD1 (5 bases). From germline, CDR1 is ENHRY and CDR2 SYGVKD. The CDR3 loop spans 14 amino acids. Deletions cut 3 bases from V and 4 bases from J, with 12 bases between. The CDR3 is CAISDSQGGYGYTF. CDR3 in DNA: TGTGCCATCAGTGACTCGCAGGGAGGCTATGGCTACACCTTC.

The V gene is TRBV28, the J gene TRBJ2-7, with D tentatively TRBD1 (7 bases). Germline values: CDR1 MDHEN, CDR2 SYDVKM. This CDR3 spans 13 amino acids. The V and J ends lost 8 bases and 2 bases respectively, with 13 bases between them. CDR3 in DNA: TGTGCCAGCGAAGACAGGGAGGCCTACGAGCAGTACTTC. This gives the protein CASEDREAYEQYF. The variable domain in full, with the rest retrieved from reference TRBV28 and TRBJ2-7, is DVKVTQSSRYLVKRTGEKVFLECVQDMDHENMFWYRQDPGLGLRLIYFSYDVKMKEKGDIPEGYSVSREKKERFSLILESASTNQTSMYLCASEDREAYEQYFGPGTRLTVT.

This clone was counted a single time. Written as DNA, the CDR3 is TGCGCCAGCAGCCTCGGACTAGCGGGAACTGTTTATAGCACAGATACGCAGTATTTT. This gives the protein CASSLGLAGTVYSTDTQYF. The rearrangement joins TRBV4-3 to TRBJ2-3, with 12 bases that match TRBD2. The CDR3 length is 19 residues. Germline loops: CDR1 LGHNA, CDR2 YSLEER. Trimming at V came to 4 bases and at J to 0 bases, leaving 11 bases not matched to a gene.

This clone was detected only once. The chain employs TRBV7-2 and TRBJ2-3, with TRBD2 identical over 12 bases. The CDR3 contains 18 residues. Germline loops: CDR1 SGHTA, CDR2 FQGNSA. With 5 bases clipped from V and 4 bases from J, the junction kept 13 bases outside the gene matches. The CDR3 DNA is TGTGCCAGCAGCAACGGCCGGACTAGCGGGGAGACGGCAGATACGCAGTATTTT. It is translated as CASSNGRTSGETADTQYF.

This sequence joins TRBV4-2 and TRBJ2-1, with 10 nucleotides matching TRBD2. The V segment lost 4 bases and the J segment 4 bases; nucleotides outside the gene matches: 10. The CDR3 spans 17 residues. CDR1 and CDR2 (germline): LGHNA, YNFKEQ. The CDR3 here is CASSRGPGLAYYNEQFF. CDR3 nucleotides: TGTGCCAGCAGCCGGGGACCGGGACTAGCGTATTACAATGAGCAGTTCTTC.

J is TRBJ2-7 and V is TRBV5-6; maybe TRBD2 (5 bases). The CDR3 has 14 residues. V lost 1 base and J 1 base, leaving 9 bases between the germline ends. Germline assignment: CDR1 SGHDT and CDR2 YYEEEE. The CDR3 loop reads CASSLFRESYEQYF. The CDR3 DNA is TGTGCCAGCAGCTTGTTTAGGGAGTCCTACGAGCAGTACTTC.

About this clone itself: The same CDR3 can be traced to other DNA sequences in this sample. The V and J genes are TRBV27 and TRBJ2-7; 11 nucleotides align to TRBD2. CDR3 length: 15 amino acids. V lost 4 bases and J lost 0; bases outside the gene matches: 2. Germline V CDR1 and CDR2: MNHEY, SMNVEV (reference sequence). The CDR3 nucleotides are TGTGCCAGCAGTTCCACTAGCGGGAGCTCCTACGAGCAGTACTTC. It specifies CASSSTSGSSYEQYF.

The chain joins TRBV5-1 to TRBJ1-4; 9 positions match TRBD1. The CDR3 length is 14 residues. Germline CDR1 and CDR2: SGHRS and YFSETQ. Trimming took 4 bases from V and 6 from J; bases not matched to a gene: 4. DNA of the CDR3: TGCGCCAGCAGCCCTCGGACAGGGGATGAAAAACTGTTTTTT. As protein: CASSPRTGDEKLFF.

The chain combines TRBV25-1 with TRBJ2-1; D remains ambiguous. Looked up from germline, CDR1 is MGHDK and CDR2 is SYGVNS. Trimming took 2 bases from V and 1 from J, leaving 9 bases between them. The CDR3 spans 15 residues. The CDR3 DNA follows: TGTGCCAGCAGTGAACTTGACACTTCCTACAATGAGCAGTTCTTC. It translates to CASSELDTSYNEQFF.

The V call is TRBV13, the J call TRBJ2-7; 13 bases align to TRBD2. V trimming: 5 bases; J trimming: 2 bases; junction bases outside the gene matches: 3. The germline gives CDR1 PRHDT, CDR2 FYEKMQ (reference sequence). This CDR3 spans 15 amino acids. CDR3 DNA sequence: TGTGCCAGCAGCCCCGGGACTAGCGGGACCTACGAGCAGTACTTC. This sequence encodes CASSPGTSGTYEQYF.

V is TRBV20-1 and J is TRBJ2-7; D unclear. The V gene lost 6 bases and the J gene lost 3 bases, with 9 bases spanning the gap. The CDR3 sequence is 11 residues long. From germline, CDR1 is DFQATT and CDR2 SNEGSKA (reference sequence). The CDR3 region is CSASTRYEQYF. CDR3 in DNA: TGCAGTGCCTCAACACGCTACGAGCAGTACTTC.

The chain combines TRBV15 with TRBJ2-7; D is possibly TRBD2 (6 bases). The germline V and J ends were trimmed by 4 bases and 0 bases, with 16 bases remaining between them. The CDR3 length is 16 residues. The germline V gene has CDR1 LNHNV and CDR2 YYDKDF (reference sequence). The CDR3 DNA sequence: TGTGCCACCAGCAAAGAGGGCGGGGTCAGCTCCTACGAGCAGTACTTC. Residues: CATSKEGGVSSYEQYF.

V gene TRBV28 combines with J gene TRBJ2-3, with 9 bases lining up with TRBD2. Germline trimming cut 11 bases from V and 5 bases from J; bases unmatched to any gene: 14. The CDR3 runs to 15 residues. In germline, CDR1 is MDHEN, CDR2 SYDVKM. The CDR3 loop reads CAGSTSGALVDTQYF. CDR3 nucleotides: TGTGCCGGTTCGACTAGCGGAGCACTAGTAGATACGCAGTATTTT.

The chain couples TRBV27 to TRBJ2-3; D uncertain. The germline V and J ends were trimmed by 6 bases and 4 bases, with 8 bases remaining between them. Germline assignment: CDR1 MNHEY and CDR2 SMNVEV (reference sequence). This CDR3 has 12 residues. This CDR3 reads CASSDIADTQYF. CDR3 coding DNA: TGTGCCAGCAGCGACATCGCAGATACGCAGTATTTT.

This rearrangement joins TRBV5-6 to TRBJ1-5, with 8 positions matching TRBD1. CDR1 and CDR2 (germline): SGHDT, YYEEEE. There are 14 residues in the CDR3. Trimming at V came to 4 bases and at J to 6 bases, leaving 6 bases not matched to a gene. The CDR3 DNA reads TGTGCCAGCAGCCTGACAGGGGCGATTCAGCCCCAGCATTTT. Translated, it gives CASSLTGAIQPQHF.

To note about this clone: One junction end does not reproduce the germline sequence, and a read error may be involved. V and J are TRBV18 and TRBJ2-5, with unresolved D. This CDR3 spans 15 amino acids. In germline, CDR1 is KGHSH, CDR2 LQKENI. The CDR3 region has the DNA TGTGCCAGCTCCCCACCCTCTCCAGATGGAGAGACCCAGTACTTC. Translating gives CASSPPSPDGETQYF.

This chain connects TRBV7-3 to TRBJ2-7; 11 nucleotides match TRBD2. The CDR3 runs to 19 residues. The V gene end was trimmed by 6 bases and the J gene end by 0 bases; junction bases not matched to a gene: 16. Germline V gene sequence: CDR1 SGHTA, CDR2 FQGTGA. CDR3 sequence: CASRTARGLAGNSSYEQYF. The CDR3 DNA is TGTGCCAGCAGGACCGCGAGAGGACTAGCGGGCAATAGCTCCTACGAGCAGTACTTC.